A single sample is the source of the 27 T cell receptor beta chains below, sequenced in a study of vaccination and CD4 T cells after COVID-19. Described treatment: roughly 10-day PBMC culture with coronavirus spike peptide pools or control peptides (ViraFEST assay). The Oncomine TCR Beta short-read assay was applied to DNA of cultured CD4+ T cells. One entry per CDR3 protein, called by TCRdb with MiXCR from the PCR reads. The data hold 12,000 to 15,000 distinct CDR3 sequences, with about 53% observed a single time. No antigen is known for these receptors. The specimen comprised CD4+ T cells from blood, cultured in vitro, sampled before SARS-CoV-2 vaccination. The receptor set was obtained from a human donor who had recovered from COVID-19.

This chain links TRBV20-1 with TRBJ2-1; tentatively, D is TRBD2 (6 bases). The CDR3 totals 15 residues. Trimming took 3 bases from V and 7 from J, leaving 19 bases between them. Germline loops: CDR1 DFQATT, CDR2 SNEGSKA (reference sequence). CDR3 coding DNA: TGCAGTGCTAGCGGGAGAGGAGGTGTTAGGAATGAGCAGTTCTTC. It codes for CSASGRGGVRNEQFF.

The V gene is TRBV10-1, the J gene TRBJ2-1; 8 bases match TRBD1. The end of the DNA aligns better with TRBJ2-7, so the J call may be wrong. CDR1 and CDR2 from the germline V gene are WNHNN and SYGVQD (reference sequence). CDR3 size: 16 residues. The CDR3 protein is CASSESTGASYYEQYF. In DNA form, the CDR3 reads TGCGCCAGCAGTGAGTCGACAGGGGCGTCCTACTACGAGCAGTACTTC.

J is TRBJ2-7 and V is TRBV6-1, with D possibly being TRBD1 or TRBD2 (5 bases each). The CDR3 is 16 amino acids. V was pared by 6 bases and J by 0 bases, with 18 bases between. Germline CDR1 is MNHNS and CDR2 is SASEGT. CDR3 amino acids: CASRRGRDGVSYEQYF. CDR3 nucleotides: TGTGCCAGCAGACGGGGCCGGGACGGAGTCTCCTACGAGCAGTACTTC.

This chain uses TRBV27 with TRBJ2-7; perhaps D is TRBD1 or TRBD2 (5 bases each). The CDR3 consists of 14 residues. V gave up 3 bases and J gave up 0 bases, with 9 bases separating them. Germline values: CDR1 MNHEY, CDR2 SMNVEV (reference sequence). The CDR3 DNA sequence: TGTGCCAGCAGTTTCGGGGCGTCCTCCTACGAGCAGTACTTC. Amino acid sequence: CASSFGASSYEQYF.

The V gene is TRBV11-3, the J gene TRBJ2-3; D is uncertain. The length of the CDR3 is 14 residues. Germline lookup yields CDR1 SGHNT and CDR2 YENEEA. V lost 1 base to trimming and J lost 1 base, with 6 bases between them. CDR3 nucleotides: TGTGCCAGCAGCTTAGCGGGTGGCACAGATACGCAGTATTTT. This codes for CASSLAGGTDTQYF.

The rearrangement uses TRBV20-1 and TRBJ1-3; tentative D call: TRBD1 (6 bases). The CDR3 is 15 residues long. CDR1 and CDR2 (germline): DFQATT, SNEGSKA (reference sequence). V lost 4 bases and J lost 8, with 21 bases in between. CDR3 protein: CSAIMYRGPRDTIYF. The CDR3, as DNA: TGCAGTGCTATTATGTACCGGGGGCCTCGGGACACCATATATTTT.

There are a few counts of this clonotype. The chain couples TRBV20-1 to TRBJ1-2; D gene ambiguous. The CDR3 sequence is 14 residues long. Per germline, CDR1 DFQATT and CDR2 SNEGSKA (reference sequence). V dropped 3 bases and J dropped 0 bases, with 11 bases sitting between them. The CDR3 nucleotides read TGCAGTGCTAGGCGAAGGGCAGCTAACTATGGCTACACCTTC. Protein: CSARRRAANYGYTF.

This clonotype was recorded a few times. The V call is TRBV20-1, the J call TRBJ1-1; no reliable D call. The CDR3 contains 12 residues. The V and J ends lost 6 bases and 0 bases respectively, with 8 bases between them. CDR1 is DFQATT and CDR2 is SNEGSKA in the germline V gene (reference sequence). The CDR3 is CSAPTMNTEAFF. In DNA, the CDR3 is TGCAGTGCCCCGACCATGAACACTGAAGCTTTCTTT.

This rearrangement joins TRBV19 to TRBJ2-5; TRBD1 matches 9 bases. This CDR3 comprises 15 residues. The V and J ends lost 5 bases and 5 bases, in that order; junction bases with no gene match: 9. From germline, CDR1 is LNHDA and CDR2 SQIVND (reference sequence). CDR3 DNA: TGTGCCAGTAGTTCCGGACAGGGGTTGTGGGAGACCCAGTACTTC. It is translated as CASSSGQGLWETQYF.

The sample holds a few counts of this clonotype. The genes are TRBV20-1 and TRBJ1-1; 8 positions agree with TRBD1. CDR3 length: 13 amino acids. Germline loops: CDR1 DFQATT, CDR2 SNEGSKA (reference sequence). Germline trimming cut 7 bases from V and 4 bases from J; bases unmatched to any gene: 8. CDR3 bases: TGCAGTGGAAAGCAGGGGGCGCGCACTGAAGCTTTCTTT. Encoded protein: CSGKQGARTEAFF.

The chain joins TRBV7-9 to TRBJ1-5, with D perhaps TRBD1 (5 bases). From germline, CDR1 is SEHNR and CDR2 FQNEAQ (reference sequence). The CDR3 is 18 amino acids. V lost 1 base to trimming and J lost 7 bases, with 23 bases between them. The CDR3 is CASSLVSGTRAIYQPQHF. CDR3 in DNA: TGTGCCAGCAGCTTAGTTTCGGGGACCCGGGCAATCTACCAGCCCCAGCATTTT.

This clonotype was seen only a few times. V is TRBV27 and J is TRBJ1-6; the D is unclear. Germline V lookup: CDR1 MNHEY, CDR2 SMNVEV (reference sequence). With 7 bases removed from V and 7 bases from J, the gap between germline ends came to 17 bases. The CDR3 loop spans 15 amino acids. CDR3 nucleotide sequence: TGTGCCAGCACGCCCGCCGGAACAGCAAATTCACCCCTCCACTTT. Protein sequence: CASTPAGTANSPLHF.

As DNA, the CDR3 is TGTGCCAGCTCACCAACCAGGGGCGGCCGGCCTGAAGCTTTCTTT. This encodes CASSPTRGGRPEAFF. J is TRBJ1-1 and V is TRBV18; TRBD1 might be the D (6 bases). The V and J ends lost 2 bases and 6 bases respectively, with 16 bases between them. The CDR3 covers 15 residues. Per germline, CDR1 KGHSH and CDR2 LQKENI. Full variable domain (remainder filled in from reference TRBV18 and TRBJ1-1): NAGVMQNPRHLVRRRGQEARLRCSPMKGHSHVYWYRQLPEEGLKFMVYLQKENIIDESGMPKERFSAEFPKEGPSILRIQQVVRGDSAAYFCASSPTRGGRPEAFFGQGTRLTVV.

V usage is TRBV28 and J usage is TRBJ1-2; TRBD1 might be the D (5 bases). Trimming took off 8 bases at V and 2 bases at J, with 15 bases between the two ends. Germline CDR1 MDHEN, CDR2 SYDVKM. The CDR3 runs 14 residues. The CDR3 protein is CASLNQGTNYGYTF. In DNA form, the CDR3 reads TGTGCCAGCCTTAACCAAGGGACGAACTATGGCTACACCTTC.

The chain couples TRBV10-2 to TRBJ2-1, with 8 bases identical to TRBD2. CDR3 length equals 15 residues. V dropped 2 bases and J dropped 10; count of bases not matched to a gene: 10. The germline CDR1 and CDR2 sequences are WSHSY and SAAADI. This chain's CDR3 is CASSEAASGQGEQFF. CDR3 DNA: TGCGCCAGCAGTGAGGCAGCTAGCGGGCAGGGGGAGCAGTTCTTC.

Concerning this clonotype itself: An end of the junction does not agree with germline; a read error may underlie this. V is TRBV6-1 and J is TRBJ2-5, with D unclear. CDR1 and CDR2 from the germline V gene are MNHNS and SASEGT. The CDR3 has 14 residues. In DNA, the CDR3 is TGTGCCATCAGTGAGTCTGGCAATGGAGAGACCCAGTACTTC. Its protein is CAISESGNGETQYF.

The chain recombines TRBV28 with TRBJ2-7; 7 bases line up with TRBD2. Germline-derived CDR1 and CDR2 are MDHEN and SYDVKM. V lost 1 base, J lost 9 bases, and 9 bases stayed unmatched. The CDR3 spans 14 residues. The CDR3 region is CASSLFGRRGTQYF. DNA for the CDR3: TGTGCCAGCAGTTTATTCGGAAGGCGGGGGACGCAGTACTTC.

V usage is TRBV21-1 and J usage is TRBJ1-5; TRBD1 was called by the table and not checked on the DNA. TRBV21-1 is termed a pseudogene. CDR3 length equals 15 residues. The CDR3 DNA reads TGTGCCAGCAGCAAAATCGGGGGGGCAAAGCAGCCCCAGCATTTT. This encodes CASSKIGGAKQPQHF.

Only a few counts were recorded for this clonotype. The rearrangement uses TRBV20-1 and TRBJ1-2; weak D call: TRBD1 (5 bases). Per the germline V gene, CDR1 is DFQATT and CDR2 is SNEGSKA (reference sequence). The CDR3 extends over 13 amino acids. Deletions cut 6 bases from V and 6 bases from J, with 17 bases between. CDR3 nucleotides: TGCAGTGCGCCCCTGAAGGGGATCGATGGCTACACCTTC. It specifies CSAPLKGIDGYTF.

The chain employs TRBV2 and TRBJ2-3; the D gene is possibly TRBD2 (6 bases). CDR1 is SNHLY and CDR2 is FYNNEI in the germline V gene. The CDR3 is made up of 12 amino acids. Trimming pared 8 bases from V and 6 bases from J, leaving 12 bases between. The CDR3 protein is CASSGGGDTQYF. The CDR3, as DNA: TGTGCCAGCTCCGGTGGGGGGGATACGCAGTATTTT.

The J gene is TRBJ2-3, the V gene TRBV19, with 10 bases identical to TRBD1. The CDR3 contains 14 residues. The V segment lost 3 bases and the J segment 5 bases; nucleotides outside the gene matches: 2. Germline V gives CDR1 LNHDA, CDR2 SQIVND (reference sequence). DNA of the CDR3: TGTGCCAGTAGTATGGGACAGGGGTTAGATACGCAGTATTTT. Translating it yields CASSMGQGLDTQYF.

This chain uses TRBV28 with TRBJ2-7; TRBD2 agrees at 7 bases. The trim removed 2 bases at V and 4 bases at J, leaving 11 bases unmatched. The CDR3 totals 16 residues. CDR1 is MDHEN, CDR2 SYDVKM, per germline. The CDR3 region has the DNA TGTGCCAGCAGTTTAATGGGCGGGACTACCCTATACGAGCAGTACTTC. It specifies CASSLMGGTTLYEQYF.

This clonotype appeared once. V and J are TRBV28 and TRBJ1-5; D not certain. Deletions cut 3 bases from V and 0 bases from J, with 6 bases between. CDR3 length equals 14 residues. Per the germline V gene, CDR1 is MDHEN and CDR2 is SYDVKM. The CDR3 spells CASSLRGSNQPQHF. DNA for the CDR3: TGTGCCAGCAGTTTGCGGGGTAGCAATCAGCCCCAGCATTTT.

The genes are TRBV7-9 and TRBJ1-6, with D possibly matching TRBD1 (6 bases). The CDR3 covers 14 residues. Between the trimmed V and J ends, which lost 5 bases and 9 bases, there was a span of 14 bases. Germline CDR1 reads SEHNR; CDR2 reads FQNEAQ (reference sequence). The CDR3, as DNA: TGTGCCAGCAGCCAAGCAAGGGACATTTCACCCCTCCACTTT. This gives the protein CASSQARDISPLHF.

V gene TRBV7-8 combines with J gene TRBJ2-3, with TRBD2 matching over 7 bases. Germline loops: CDR1 SGHVS, CDR2 FQNEAQ. The CDR3 is 15 residues long. V lost 2 bases to trimming and J lost 2 bases; unmatched junction nucleotides: 4. CDR3 loop: CASSLRSGNTDTQYF. The CDR3 bases are TGTGCCAGCAGCTTACGAAGCGGGAACACAGATACGCAGTATTTT.

V and J are TRBV11-3 and TRBJ2-3, with 7 positions matching TRBD2. The CDR3 totals 14 residues. CDR1 is SGHNT and CDR2 is YENEEA in the germline V gene. V gave up 5 bases and J gave up 5 bases; unmatched junction bases: 7. CDR3 DNA sequence: TGTGCCAGCAGCCAAGGACTAGATGTAGATACGCAGTATTTT. It yields the protein CASSQGLDVDTQYF.

The gene calls are TRBV6-1 and TRBJ2-2; possibly TRBD1 or TRBD2 for D (5 bases each). The germline V gene has CDR1 MNHNS and CDR2 SASEGT. Trimming cost V 6 bases and J 7 bases, with 12 bases left between them. There are 13 residues in the CDR3. The CDR3 sequence: CASRPTRGGELFF. The DNA of the CDR3 is TGTGCCAGCAGACCCACTAGGGGCGGGGAGCTGTTTTTT.